The T cell receptor (beta chain) described here comes from a study of Tregs in tolerant kidney transplant recipients. Study results and caveats: Activated donor B cell expansion appeared to reveal the most relevant donor-specific TCRbeta repertoire.

Sequenced by immunoSEQ multiplex PCR; TCRdb stores in-frame clones only, minus some. The table shows roughly 250,000 clones, with around 82% occurring only once. Unstimulated Tregs (CD4+CD25+CD127-) and CD4+CD25- non-Tregs were sorted from PBMCs. The length of the CDR3 is 12 residues. In germline, CDR1 is SGHVT, CDR2 SQSDAQ. V was pared by 5 bases and J by 3 bases, with 8 bases between. As for this clone: The antigen remains undetermined.

The clonotype was recovered from a human donor in good health. The chain couples TRBV7-4 to TRBJ2-7; a weak D match, TRBD1 (5 bases). The sample comprised CD4+ T cells from blood. The CDR3 loop is CASSLRVYEQYF. As DNA, the CDR3 is TGTGCCAGCAGCCTCAGGGTCTACGAGCAGTACTTC.